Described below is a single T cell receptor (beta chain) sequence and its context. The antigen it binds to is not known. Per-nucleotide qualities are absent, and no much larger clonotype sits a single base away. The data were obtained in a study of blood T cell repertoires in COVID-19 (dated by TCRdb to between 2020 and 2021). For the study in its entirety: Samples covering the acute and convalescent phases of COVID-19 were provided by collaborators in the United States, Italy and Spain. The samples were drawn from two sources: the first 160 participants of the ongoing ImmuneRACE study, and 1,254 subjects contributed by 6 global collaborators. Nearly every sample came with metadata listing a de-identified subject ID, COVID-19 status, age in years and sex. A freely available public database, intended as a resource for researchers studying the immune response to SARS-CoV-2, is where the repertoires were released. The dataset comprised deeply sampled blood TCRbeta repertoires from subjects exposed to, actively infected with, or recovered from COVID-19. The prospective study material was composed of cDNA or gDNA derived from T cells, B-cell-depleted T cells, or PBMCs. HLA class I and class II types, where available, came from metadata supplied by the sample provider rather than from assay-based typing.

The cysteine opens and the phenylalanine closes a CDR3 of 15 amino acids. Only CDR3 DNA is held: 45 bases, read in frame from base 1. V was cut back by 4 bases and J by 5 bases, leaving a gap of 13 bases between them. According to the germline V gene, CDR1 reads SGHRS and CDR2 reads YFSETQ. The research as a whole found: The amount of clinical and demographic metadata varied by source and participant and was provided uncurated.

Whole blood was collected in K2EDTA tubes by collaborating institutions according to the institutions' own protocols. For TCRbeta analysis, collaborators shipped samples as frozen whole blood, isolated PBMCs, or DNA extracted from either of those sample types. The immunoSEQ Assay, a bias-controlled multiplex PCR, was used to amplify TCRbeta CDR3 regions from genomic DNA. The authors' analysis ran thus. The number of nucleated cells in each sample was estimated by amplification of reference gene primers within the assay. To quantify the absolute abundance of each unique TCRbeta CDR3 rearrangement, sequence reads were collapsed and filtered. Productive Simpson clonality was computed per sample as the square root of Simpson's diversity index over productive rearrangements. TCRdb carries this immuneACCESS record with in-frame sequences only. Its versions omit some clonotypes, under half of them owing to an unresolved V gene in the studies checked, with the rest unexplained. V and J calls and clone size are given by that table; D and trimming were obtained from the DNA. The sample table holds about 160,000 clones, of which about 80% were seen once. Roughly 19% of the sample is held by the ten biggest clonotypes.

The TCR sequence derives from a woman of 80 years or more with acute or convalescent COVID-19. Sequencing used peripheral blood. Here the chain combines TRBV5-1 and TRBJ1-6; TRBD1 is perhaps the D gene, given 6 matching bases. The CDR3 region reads CASSLGTFHNSPLHF. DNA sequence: TGCGCCAGCAGCCTAGGGACATTTCATAATTCACCCCTCCACTTT.